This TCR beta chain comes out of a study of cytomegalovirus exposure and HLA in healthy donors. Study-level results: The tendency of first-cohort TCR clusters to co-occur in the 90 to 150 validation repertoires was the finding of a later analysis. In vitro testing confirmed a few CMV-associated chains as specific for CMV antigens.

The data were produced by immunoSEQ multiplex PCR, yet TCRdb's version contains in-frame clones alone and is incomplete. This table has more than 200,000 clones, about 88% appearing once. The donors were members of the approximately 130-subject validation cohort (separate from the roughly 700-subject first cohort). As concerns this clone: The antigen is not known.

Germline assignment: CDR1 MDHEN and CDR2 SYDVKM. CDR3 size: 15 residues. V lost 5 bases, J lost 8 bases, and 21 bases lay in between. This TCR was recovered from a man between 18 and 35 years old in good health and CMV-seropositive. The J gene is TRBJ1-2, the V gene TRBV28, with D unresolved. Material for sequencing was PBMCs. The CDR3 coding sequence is TGTGCCAGCAGTGCCCCGCCAGATTCGGCGCCCGGCTACACCTTC. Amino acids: CASSAPPDSAPGYTF.